The 11 T cell receptor beta chains below all came from one sample that was sequenced in a study of patients and donors after allogeneic stem cell transplantation. TCRdb re-derived calls from the RT-PCR reads in MiXCR, one entry per CDR3 protein. The sample holds about a million distinct CDR3 sequences; over 15% are singletons and the top ten take 5.5% to 6.5%. Sequences were obtained from blood, either unsorted or a sorted T cell fraction (not recorded which). These receptors were collected from a human donor who was either an allogeneic HSCT recipient or a stem cell or donor lymphocyte infusion donor (not recorded which). It is not recorded whose cells these are; they may come from a transplant donor.

This clonotype showed up just a few times. Because it lacks the conserved phenylalanine or tryptophan at the end, this CDR3 is likely a read error. The DNA is left out, because the CDR3 cannot be placed on it with certainty; the CDR3 is given as TCRdb lists it. The chain uses TRBV6-6 and TRBJ2-3; TRBD2 is the table's D call, not checked against the DNA. Germline-derived CDR1 and CDR2 are MNHNY and SVGAGI (reference sequence). 12 amino acids form the CDR3, both terminal residues included. The CDR3 region is CASSRDSEVVFL.

This clonotype was recorded many times. V and J are TRBV5-1 and TRBJ1-3; tentative D call: TRBD1 (6 bases). V was shortened by 0 bases and J by 1 base, with 8 bases between the two germline ends. CDR3 length: 15 residues. Looked up from germline, CDR1 is SGHRS and CDR2 is YFSETQ. The CDR3 nucleotides read TGCGCCAGCAGCTTGGAAACAGGGTCTGGAAACACCATATATTTT. It translates to CASSLETGSGNTIYF.

The chain carries TRBV7-2 and TRBJ2-1; TRBD2 agrees at 7 bases. CDR1 and CDR2 (germline): SGHTA, FQGNSA. CDR3 length equals 15 residues. V dropped 1 base and J dropped 9; count of bases not matched to a gene: 9. The CDR3, as DNA: TGTGCCAGCAGCTTAGTGGTGGGAGGGCCCGCTGAGCAGTTCTTC. Its protein product is CASSLVVGGPAEQFF. Full variable domain (missing parts from reference TRBV7-2 and TRBJ2-1): GAGVSQSPSNKVTEKGKDVELRCDPISGHTALYWYRQSLGQGLEFLIYFQGNSAPDKSGLPSDRFSAERTGGSVSTLTIQRTQQEDSAVYLCASSLVVGGPAEQFFGPGTRLTVL.

This clonotype was seen a few times. The V gene is TRBV6-1, the J gene TRBJ2-3; 11 bases line up with TRBD2. There are 15 residues in the CDR3. Trimming cost V 6 bases and J 7 bases; bases outside gene matches: 9. The germline CDR1 and CDR2 sequences are MNHNS and SASEGT. In DNA form, the CDR3 reads TGTGCCAGCAGCCAACTAGCGGGAGCCATAAATACGCAGTATTTT. Amino acids: CASSQLAGAINTQYF.

The J gene is TRBJ1-2, the V gene TRBV7-2; no firm D call. The germline gives CDR1 SGHTA, CDR2 FQGNSA. Trimming pared 7 bases from V and 5 bases from J, leaving 17 bases between. The CDR3 contains 14 residues. The CDR3 reads CASTRSERDYGYTF. CDR3 nucleotide sequence: TGTGCCAGCACCAGATCAGAGCGGGATTATGGCTACACCTTC.

The rearrangement links TRBV7-9 to TRBJ1-4, with D maybe TRBD1 (5 bases). Per germline, CDR1 SEHNR and CDR2 FQNEAQ (reference sequence). V lost 1 base and J 5 bases, leaving 11 bases between the germline ends. This CDR3 is 15 amino acids long. CDR3 nucleotides: TGTGCCAGCAGCTTAGTTGGGGCAGGGAATGAAAAACTGTTTTTT. It encodes CASSLVGAGNEKLFF.

This clonotype was recorded at least ten times. This chain joins TRBV12-3 or TRBV12-4 and TRBJ2-4; no definite D call. The CDR3 length is 14 residues. V lost 6 bases and J lost 0, with 9 bases in between. CDR3 sequence (DNA): TGTGCCAGCAGCCCCCGGTTAGCCAAAAACATTCAGTACTTC. Translating gives CASSPRLAKNIQYF.

J is TRBJ2-1 and V is TRBV5-1; 8 bases are shared with TRBD2. The V gene's germline CDR1 is SGHRS and CDR2 YFSETQ. V was pared by 3 bases and J by 9 bases, with 8 bases of the junction left unmatched. The CDR3 runs 14 residues. This CDR3 reads CASSSTGGPGEQFF. The CDR3 coding sequence is TGCGCCAGCAGCTCCACGGGGGGGCCGGGTGAGCAGTTCTTC.

This clonotype was picked up a small number of times. V gene TRBV10-3 combines with J gene TRBJ1-2; 7 bases are a match to TRBD1. Losses at the gene ends were 9 bases for V and 6 bases for J; bases not matched to a gene: 10. The CDR3 runs to 13 residues. The germline CDR1 and CDR2 sequences are ENHRY and SYGVKD. CDR3 region: CAMDETGKDGYTF. CDR3 nucleotide sequence: TGTGCCATGGACGAGACAGGGAAAGATGGCTACACCTTC.

V is TRBV15 and J is TRBJ2-7, with D perhaps matching TRBD1 (6 bases). This CDR3 region has 16 residues. The ends were cut back, 1 base at V and 6 bases at J, with 19 bases in the middle. The germline CDR1 and CDR2 sequences are LNHNV and YYDKDF (reference sequence). The CDR3 sequence is CATSRVKGHPPSEQYF. In nucleotides, the CDR3 is TGTGCCACCAGCAGAGTAAAGGGACACCCTCCGAGCGAGCAGTACTTC.

The chain couples TRBV15 to TRBJ2-3; no clear D gene. Germline V gene sequence: CDR1 LNHNV, CDR2 YYDKDF (reference sequence). Deletions cut 0 bases from V and 3 bases from J, with 13 bases between. The CDR3 consists of 16 residues. CDR3 residues: CATSRDRLSATDTQYF. CDR3 bases: TGTGCCACCAGCAGAGATAGGTTGTCAGCGACAGATACGCAGTATTTT.